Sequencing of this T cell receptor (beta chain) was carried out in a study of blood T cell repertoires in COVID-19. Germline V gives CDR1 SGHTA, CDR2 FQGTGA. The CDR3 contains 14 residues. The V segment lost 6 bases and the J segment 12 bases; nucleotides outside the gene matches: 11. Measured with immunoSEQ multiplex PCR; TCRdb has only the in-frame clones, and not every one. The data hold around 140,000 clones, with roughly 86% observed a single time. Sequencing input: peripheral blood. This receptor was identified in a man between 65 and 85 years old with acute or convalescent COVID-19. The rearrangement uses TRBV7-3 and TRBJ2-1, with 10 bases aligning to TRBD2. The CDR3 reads CASSSRTSGGRQFF. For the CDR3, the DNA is TGTGCCAGCAGTTCTCGGACTAGCGGAGGTCGGCAGTTCTTC.